The clone carrying this TCR beta chain was seen a few times. The sample belongs to a study of blood T cell repertoires in COVID-19. In the source study's methods: Using reference gene primer amplification, nucleated cell counts were estimated. Sequencing was performed with immunoSEQ multiplex PCR; in TCRdb, only in-frame clones are kept and a portion is missing. The D gene and trimming were derived from the DNA, and the V and J assignments and clone size from that table. This table holds roughly 75,000 clones, about 80% found once. Sample: peripheral blood. This TCR was recovered from a man between 45 and 60 years old with acute or convalescent COVID-19.

The CDR3 DNA sequence: TGTGCCAGCAGTGAAACGGGACAGGGGGTTACCTTCAATCAGCCCCAGCATTTT. Translating it yields CASSETGQGVTFNQPQHF. V usage is TRBV2 and J usage is TRBJ1-5, with 11 bases identical to TRBD1. There are 18 residues in the CDR3. The germline V gene encodes CDR1 SNHLY and CDR2 FYNNEI. V dropped 2 bases and J dropped 3; count of bases not matched to a gene: 9.